This T cell receptor beta chain emerged from a study of blood T cell repertoires in COVID-19. The protocol was immunoSEQ multiplex PCR, while the TCRdb copy is restricted to in-frame clones and leaves out a portion. The sample consists of 130,000 to 150,000 clones, approximately 87% of them appearing once. V lost 6 bases to trimming and J lost 1 base; unmatched junction nucleotides: 10. The CDR3 is made up of 16 amino acids. The germline CDR1 and CDR2 sequences are SQVTM and ANQGSEA. The sequenced sample was PBMCs or T cells enriched from blood (not recorded which). This TCR was sampled from a man in his sixties who had recovered from COVID-19. The rearrangement joins TRBV29-1 to TRBJ2-2; 8 bases agree with TRBD1. The CDR3 DNA reads as TGCAGCGTATTAAGATTGGGGACAGGGAACACCGGGGAGCTGTTTTTT. This translates into CSVLRLGTGNTGELFF.